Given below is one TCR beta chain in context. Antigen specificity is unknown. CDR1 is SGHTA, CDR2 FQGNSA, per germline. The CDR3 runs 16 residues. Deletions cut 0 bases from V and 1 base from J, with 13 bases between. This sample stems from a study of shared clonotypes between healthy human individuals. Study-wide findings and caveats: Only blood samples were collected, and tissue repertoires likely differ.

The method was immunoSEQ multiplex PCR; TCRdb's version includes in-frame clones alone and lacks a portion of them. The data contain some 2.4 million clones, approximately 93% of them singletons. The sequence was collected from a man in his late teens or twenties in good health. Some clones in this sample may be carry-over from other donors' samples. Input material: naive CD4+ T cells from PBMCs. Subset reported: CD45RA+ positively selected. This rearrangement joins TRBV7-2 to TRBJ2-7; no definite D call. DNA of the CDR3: TGTGCCAGCAGCTTAGCCTCTCTAAGGGCGTCCTACGAGCAGTACTTC. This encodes CASSLASLRASYEQYF.